What follows are 21 T cell receptor beta chains derived from one specimen sequenced in a study of OX40 agonist ivuxolimab in advanced cancers. Clones were read by immunoSEQ multiplex PCR, and TCRdb kept only the in-frame ones, dropping some. The data contain 60,000 to 100,000 clones, 87% of them singletons. This specimen was CD4+ or CD8+ T cells sorted from blood, taken in a trial of the OX40 agonist ivuxolimab. The receptors stem from an adult with an advanced solid tumor such as melanoma, head and neck, liver or kidney cancer.

This chain's CDR3 is CASSWEETQYF. The DNA of the CDR3 is TGTGCCAGCAGTTGGGAGGAGACCCAGTACTTC. This sequence joins TRBV2 and TRBJ2-5; tentatively, D is TRBD2 (5 bases). This CDR3 contains 11 residues. From germline, CDR1 is SNHLY and CDR2 FYNNEI. Trimming pared 5 bases from V and 5 bases from J, leaving 6 bases between.

The V gene is TRBV4-1, the J gene TRBJ1-3; D uncertain. Trimming removed 0 bases from V and 7 bases from J, with 13 bases in between. The CDR3 loop spans 15 amino acids. Germline V gene data show CDR1 as MGHRA and CDR2 as YSYEKL. The CDR3 DNA reads TGCGCCAGCAGCCAAGATCAAGGCCTTCGGAACACCATATATTTT. Translation: CASSQDQGLRNTIYF.

The chain has TRBV7-2 and TRBJ2-7; 10 bases agree with TRBD2. Germline V gives CDR1 SGHTA, CDR2 FQGNSA. CDR3 size: 18 residues. J was trimmed by 0 bases and V by 5 bases; bases with no gene match: 13. The CDR3 region is CASSHHLLAGVNSYEQYF. DNA for the CDR3: TGTGCCAGCAGCCACCACCTCCTAGCGGGGGTCAACTCCTACGAGCAGTACTTC.

This chain joins TRBV9 and TRBJ2-3; a possible D gene is TRBD1 (6 bases). The V end was cut by 3 bases, the J end by 2 bases, with 16 bases between. The germline V gene encodes CDR1 SGDLS and CDR2 YYNGEE. The CDR3 runs to 16 residues. The CDR3 coding sequence is TGTGCCAGCAGCGCAACCTGGGGGCTGATCACAGATACGCAGTATTTT. This sequence encodes CASSATWGLITDTQYF. Full variable domain (outside the CDR3, taken from reference TRBV9 and TRBJ2-3): DSGVTQTPKHLITATGQRVTLRCSPRSGDLSVYWYQQSLDQGLQFLIQYYNGEERAKGNILERFSAQQFPDLHSELNLSSLELGDSALYFCASSATWGLITDTQYFGPGTRLTVL.

V usage is TRBV18 and J usage is TRBJ2-3, with 8 bases that match TRBD2. This CDR3 has 19 residues. The V and J ends lost 3 bases and 1 base, in that order; junction bases with no gene match: 15. CDR1 and CDR2 (germline): KGHSH, LQKENI. CDR3 loop: CASSPSPPGSSGRTDTQYF. The CDR3 DNA is TGTGCCAGCTCACCTTCCCCCCCTGGCTCTAGCGGGCGCACAGATACGCAGTATTTT.

The chain carries TRBV5-1 and TRBJ1-1, with 11 bases fitting TRBD1. The CDR3 length is 14 residues. Per the germline V gene, CDR1 is SGHRS and CDR2 is YFSETQ. After removal of 6 bases from V and 6 bases from J, the junction contained 7 bases not matched to a gene. This chain's CDR3 is CASKTGQGVAEAFF. The CDR3 nucleotides are TGCGCCAGCAAAACGGGACAGGGGGTGGCTGAAGCTTTCTTT. The complete variable domain, with remaining parts taken from reference TRBV5-1 and TRBJ1-1, reads KAGVTQTPRYLIKTRGQQVTLSCSPISGHRSVSWYQQTPGQGLQFLFEYFSETQRNKGNFPGRFSGRQFSNSRSEMNVSTLELGDSALYLCASKTGQGVAEAFFGQGTRLTVV.

This chain uses TRBV10-3 with TRBJ2-7; 10 nucleotides line up with TRBD2. J lost 1 base, V lost 6 bases, and 3 bases had no gene match. The germline gives CDR1 ENHRY, CDR2 SYGVKD. The CDR3 loop spans 14 amino acids. The DNA for the CDR3 is TGTGCCATCAGCCTACTAGCGGGGTCCTACGAGCAGTACTTC. Its translation is CAISLLAGSYEQYF.

Only one count was recorded for this clone. V is TRBV11-2 and J is TRBJ2-1; 10 bases match TRBD1. CDR3 length: 17 residues. The V and J ends lost 2 bases and 7 bases, in that order; junction bases with no gene match: 11. The germline gives CDR1 SGHAT, CDR2 FQNNGV. CDR3 sequence (DNA): TGTGCCAGCAGCTTACCCCCGGGACAGGGGATGGGGAATGAGCAGTTCTTC. It encodes CASSLPPGQGMGNEQFF.

The V gene is TRBV6-1, the J gene TRBJ2-7; the match to TRBD1 covers 9 bases. CDR1 MNHNS and CDR2 SASEGT come from the germline V gene. The CDR3 is 14 amino acids. J gave up 4 bases and V 8 bases, and 9 bases lay outside the gene matches. CDR3 nucleotides: TGTGCCAGCGACCCGGACAGGGGCGTGTACGAGCAGTACTTC. Translating gives CASDPDRGVYEQYF.

This clone was found a few times. The chain is built from TRBV1 and TRBJ1-1. TRBV1 is described as a pseudogene. The CDR3 sequence is 15 residues long. This CDR3 reads CTSSRWGRRNTEAFF. The CDR3 DNA sequence: TGCACCAGCAGCCGATGGGGGAGGCGGAACACTGAAGCTTTCTTT.

The chain recombines TRBV5-1 with TRBJ1-1, with a possible D match to TRBD1 (5 bases). CDR3 length equals 14 residues. The germline V gene has CDR1 SGHRS and CDR2 YFSETQ. V lost 6 bases, J lost 5 bases, and 17 bases lay in between. Here the CDR3 reads CASNSMPGGTEAFF. The CDR3 DNA follows: TGCGCCAGCAATAGTATGCCTGGGGGGACTGAAGCTTTCTTT.

The table lists this clone with a count of one. This chain connects TRBV6-1 to TRBJ1-5; D is unresolved. V lost 8 bases and J 0 bases, leaving 5 bases between the germline ends. From germline, CDR1 is MNHNS and CDR2 SASEGT. This CDR3 comprises 12 residues. As DNA, the CDR3 is TGTGCCAGCTGGAGTAGCAATCAGCCCCAGCATTTT. Amino acids: CASWSSNQPQHF.

The genes are TRBV29-1 and TRBJ1-1; D possibly corresponds to TRBD1 (6 bases). CDR3 length equals 14 residues. Trimming stripped 4 bases from V and 4 bases from J, with 16 bases between. Germline V gene data show CDR1 as SQVTM and CDR2 as ANQGSEA. CDR3 in amino acids: CSVVGGPGGTEAFF. DNA for the CDR3: TGCAGCGTTGTTGGGGGCCCCGGGGGCACTGAAGCTTTCTTT.

Only a few counts were recorded for this clone. This chain connects TRBV5-6 to TRBJ2-5; possibly TRBD1 or TRBD2 for D (6 bases each). The germline V and J ends were trimmed by 0 bases and 7 bases, with 7 bases remaining between them. CDR1 SGHDT and CDR2 YYEEEE come from the germline V gene. This CDR3 contains 12 residues. The CDR3 reads CASSLEGGTQYF. In DNA, the CDR3 is TGTGCCAGCAGCTTGGAGGGGGGGACCCAGTACTTC.

This chain uses TRBV18 with TRBJ2-5; 7 positions agree with TRBD1. This CDR3 is built from 13 residues. The junction had 7 bases not matched to a gene; V was cut back by 8 bases and J by 4 bases. Looked up from germline, CDR1 is KGHSH and CDR2 is LQKENI. CDR3 DNA sequence: TGTGCCAGCCAGCTTAACAGGGGAGAGACCCAGTACTTC. Protein: CASQLNRGETQYF.

The chain uses TRBV18 and TRBJ2-5; D remains ambiguous. Germline CDR1 and CDR2: KGHSH and LQKENI. Trimming left V 10 bases short and J 5 bases short, with 17 bases between. The CDR3 sequence is 13 residues long. In DNA, the CDR3 is TGTGCCACCTCCCCACGGGCTAGTGAGACCCAGTACTTC. Translating gives CATSPRASETQYF.

The chain recombines TRBV19 with TRBJ2-7, with D perhaps TRBD2 (6 bases). V was trimmed by 6 bases and J by 0 bases, leaving 12 bases between them. CDR3 length: 14 amino acids. CDR1 and CDR2 (germline): LNHDA, SQIVND (reference sequence). The CDR3 sequence is CASSRGASSYEQYF. CDR3 DNA sequence: TGTGCCAGTAGCCGCGGGGCGAGCTCCTACGAGCAGTACTTC.

The V gene is TRBV7-2, the J gene TRBJ2-7; 7 bases map to TRBD1. The CDR3 is made up of 14 amino acids. V gave up 5 bases and J gave up 12 bases; unmatched junction bases: 16. CDR1 and CDR2 from the germline V gene are SGHTA and FQGNSA. CDR3 in amino acids: CASSLERGLPQRYF. In DNA, the CDR3 is TGTGCCAGCAGCCTCGAGAGGGGGCTCCCTCAGAGGTACTTC.

As DNA, the CDR3 is TGTGCCAGCAGCTTGAGGGAGGGGATGGGCGCTGAAGCTTTCTTT. It yields the protein CASSLREGMGAEAFF. The gene calls are TRBV5-6 and TRBJ1-1; a weak D match, TRBD1 (5 bases). V was clipped by 1 base and J by 6 bases, with 16 bases between them. The germline gives CDR1 SGHDT, CDR2 YYEEEE. The CDR3 spans 15 residues.

The chain couples TRBV7-8 to TRBJ1-4, with D hard to call. V gave up 5 bases and J gave up 8 bases, with 6 bases separating them. The CDR3 length is 11 residues. The V gene's germline CDR1 is SGHVS and CDR2 FQNEAQ. For the CDR3, the DNA is TGTGCCAGCAGCGCGGCCGAAAAACTGTTTTTT. The encoded protein is CASSAAEKLFF.

This sequence joins TRBV10-3 and TRBJ2-4; TRBD2 is a possible D gene (6 bases). This CDR3 has 17 residues. V lost 0 bases to trimming and J lost 1 base, with 13 bases between them. In germline, CDR1 is ENHRY, CDR2 SYGVKD. Here the CDR3 reads CAISESAGTGAKNIQYF. The CDR3 nucleotides are TGTGCCATCAGTGAGTCTGCGGGAACCGGGGCCAAAAACATTCAGTACTTC.